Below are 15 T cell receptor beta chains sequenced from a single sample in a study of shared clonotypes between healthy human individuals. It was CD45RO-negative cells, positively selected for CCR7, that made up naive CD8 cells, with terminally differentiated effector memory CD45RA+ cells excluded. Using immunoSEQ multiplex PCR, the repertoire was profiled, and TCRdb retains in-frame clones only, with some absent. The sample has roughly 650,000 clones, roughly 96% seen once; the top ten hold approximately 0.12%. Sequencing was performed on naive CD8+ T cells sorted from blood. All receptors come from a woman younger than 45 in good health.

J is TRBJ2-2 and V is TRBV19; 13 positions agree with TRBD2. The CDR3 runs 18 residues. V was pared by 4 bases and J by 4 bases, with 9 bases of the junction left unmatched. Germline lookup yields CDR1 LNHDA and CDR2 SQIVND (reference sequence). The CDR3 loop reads CASSKPRTSGSPTGELFF. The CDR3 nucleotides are TGTGCCAGTAGTAAACCCCGGACTAGCGGGAGCCCCACCGGGGAGCTGTTTTTT.

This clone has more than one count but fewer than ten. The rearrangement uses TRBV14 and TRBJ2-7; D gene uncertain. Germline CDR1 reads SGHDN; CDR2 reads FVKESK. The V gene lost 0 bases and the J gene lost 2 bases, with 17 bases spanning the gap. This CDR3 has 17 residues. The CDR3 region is CASSQDQAPLRPYEQYF. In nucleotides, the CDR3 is TGTGCCAGCAGCCAAGATCAAGCCCCTCTCAGACCCTACGAGCAGTACTTC.

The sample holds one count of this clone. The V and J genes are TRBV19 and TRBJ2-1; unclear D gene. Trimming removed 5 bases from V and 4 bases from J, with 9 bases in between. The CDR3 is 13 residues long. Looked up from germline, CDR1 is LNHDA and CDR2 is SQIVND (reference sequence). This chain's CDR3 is CASSPDWYNEQFF. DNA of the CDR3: TGTGCCAGTAGTCCTGATTGGTACAATGAGCAGTTCTTC.

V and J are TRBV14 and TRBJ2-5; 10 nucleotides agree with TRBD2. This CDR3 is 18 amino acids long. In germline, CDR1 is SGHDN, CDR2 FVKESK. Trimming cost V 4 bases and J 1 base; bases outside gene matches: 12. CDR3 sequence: CASSPGTSAMTTQETQYF. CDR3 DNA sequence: TGTGCCAGCAGCCCCGGGACTAGCGCGATGACCACCCAAGAGACCCAGTACTTC.

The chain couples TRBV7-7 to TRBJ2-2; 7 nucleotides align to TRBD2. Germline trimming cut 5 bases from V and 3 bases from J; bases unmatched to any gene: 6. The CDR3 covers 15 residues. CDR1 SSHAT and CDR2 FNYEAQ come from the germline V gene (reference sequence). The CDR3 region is CASSPRLADTGELFF. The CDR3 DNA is TGTGCCAGCAGCCCTCGACTAGCAGACACCGGGGAGCTGTTTTTT.

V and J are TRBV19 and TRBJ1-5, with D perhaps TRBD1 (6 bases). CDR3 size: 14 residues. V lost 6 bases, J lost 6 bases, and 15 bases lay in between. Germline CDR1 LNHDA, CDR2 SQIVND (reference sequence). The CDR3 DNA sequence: TGTGCCAGTAGCCAAAGGGGGGGCTTTCAGCCCCAGCATTTT. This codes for CASSQRGGFQPQHF.

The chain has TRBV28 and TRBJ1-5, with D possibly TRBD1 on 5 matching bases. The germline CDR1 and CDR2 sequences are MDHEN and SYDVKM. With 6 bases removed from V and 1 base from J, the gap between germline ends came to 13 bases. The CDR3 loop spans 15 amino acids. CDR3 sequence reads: CASRSRVGSNQPQHF. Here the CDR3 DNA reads TGTGCCAGCAGGTCCAGGGTAGGAAGCAATCAGCCCCAGCATTTT.

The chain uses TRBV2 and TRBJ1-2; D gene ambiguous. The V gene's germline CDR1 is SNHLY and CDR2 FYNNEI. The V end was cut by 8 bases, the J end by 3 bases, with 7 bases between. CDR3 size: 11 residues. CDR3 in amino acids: CASFGDYGYTF. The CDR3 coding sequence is TGTGCCAGCTTCGGAGACTATGGCTACACCTTC.

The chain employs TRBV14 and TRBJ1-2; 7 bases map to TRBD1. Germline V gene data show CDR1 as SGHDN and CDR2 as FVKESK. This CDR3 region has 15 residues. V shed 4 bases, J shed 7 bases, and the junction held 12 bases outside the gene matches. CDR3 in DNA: TGTGCCAGCAGCCCCGACAGGGTCAGGGTCGGTGGCTACACCTTC. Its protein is CASSPDRVRVGGYTF.

Written as DNA, the CDR3 is TGTGCCAGCAGTTCGACAGGGGCGGATAGCAATCAGCCCCAGCATTTT. The encoded protein is CASSSTGADSNQPQHF. This chain links TRBV28 with TRBJ1-5, with TRBD1 matching over 8 bases. The CDR3 sequence is 16 residues long. In germline, CDR1 is MDHEN, CDR2 SYDVKM. The J segment lost 0 bases and the V segment lost 4 bases, leaving 5 bases of the junction unmatched.

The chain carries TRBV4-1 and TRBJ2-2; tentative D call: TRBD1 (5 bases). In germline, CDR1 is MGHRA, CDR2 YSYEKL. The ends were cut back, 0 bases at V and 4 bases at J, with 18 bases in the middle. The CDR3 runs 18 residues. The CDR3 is CASSQDVREVLSTGELFF. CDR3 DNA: TGCGCCAGCAGCCAAGATGTCAGGGAAGTCCTGTCCACCGGGGAGCTGTTTTTT.

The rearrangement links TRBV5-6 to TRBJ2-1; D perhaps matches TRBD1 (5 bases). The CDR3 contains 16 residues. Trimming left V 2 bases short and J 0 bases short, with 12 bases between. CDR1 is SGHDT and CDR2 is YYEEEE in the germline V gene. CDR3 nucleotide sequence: TGTGCCAGCAGCTTAGGGGTCCAGAGCTCCTACAATGAGCAGTTCTTC. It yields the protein CASSLGVQSSYNEQFF.

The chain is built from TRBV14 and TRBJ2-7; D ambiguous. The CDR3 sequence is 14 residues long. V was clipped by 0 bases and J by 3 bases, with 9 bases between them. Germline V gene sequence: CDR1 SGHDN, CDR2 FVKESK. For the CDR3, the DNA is TGTGCCAGCAGCCAAGAGATGGCTTTCTACGAGCAGTACTTC. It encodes CASSQEMAFYEQYF.

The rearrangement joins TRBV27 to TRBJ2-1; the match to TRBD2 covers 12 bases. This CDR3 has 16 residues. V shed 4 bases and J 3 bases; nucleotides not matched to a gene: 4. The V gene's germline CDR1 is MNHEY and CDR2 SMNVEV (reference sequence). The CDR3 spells CASSSSGRAFYNEQFF. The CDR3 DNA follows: TGTGCCAGCAGTTCTAGCGGGAGGGCCTTCTACAATGAGCAGTTCTTC.

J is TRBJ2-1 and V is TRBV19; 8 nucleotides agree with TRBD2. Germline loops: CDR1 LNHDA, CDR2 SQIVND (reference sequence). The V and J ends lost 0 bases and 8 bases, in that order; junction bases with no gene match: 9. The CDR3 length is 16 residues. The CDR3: CASSIEREGLDHEQFF. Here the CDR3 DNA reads TGTGCCAGTAGTATAGAACGGGAGGGCCTCGACCATGAGCAGTTCTTC.